These T cell receptor beta chains were read from a single sample in a study of T cell changes during pregnancy in multiple sclerosis. Sequenced by immunoSEQ multiplex PCR; TCRdb stores in-frame clones only, minus some. This repertoire shows fewer than 60,000 clones, roughly nine tenths found once; its top ten account for less than 0.45%. The material sequenced was CD4+ T cells from peripheral blood mononuclear cells, taken after pregnancy. The receptor set was obtained from a female donor with multiple sclerosis, enrolled in a pregnancy study. Each CDR3 is given with its conserved first and last residue. D genes are given only for firm matches. The size entry is marked missing in some rows and otherwise reads once, few, many or a size class.

clone_size: -; cdr3_length: 17; d_call: TRBD1; v_call: TRBV11-3; j_call: TRBJ2-1; cdr3_nt: TGTGCCAGCAGCTTAGGGGACAGGGGGGCCTTTGGTAATGAGCAGTTCTTC; cdr3_aa: CASSLGDRGAFGNEQFF
clone_size: -; cdr3_length: 15; d_call: TRBD1; v_call: TRBV7-2; j_call: TRBJ2-2; cdr3_nt: TGTGCCAGCAGCTTGGGACAGGGGACCACCGGGGAGCTGTTTTTT; cdr3_aa: CASSLGQGTTGELFF
clone_size: -; cdr3_length: 14; d_call: TRBD1; v_call: TRBV29-1; j_call: TRBJ1-4; cdr3_nt: TGCAGCGTTGAGGGGACAGGCCCTAATGAAAAACTGTTTTTT; cdr3_aa: CSVEGTGPNEKLFF
clone_size: -; cdr3_length: 15; d_call: -; v_call: TRBV5-4; j_call: TRBJ2-5; cdr3_nt: TGTGCCAGCAGCCGAATTGGCAGGACACAAGAGACCCAGTACTTC; cdr3_aa: CASSRIGRTQETQYF
clone_size: -; cdr3_length: 16; d_call: TRBD2; v_call: TRBV5-1; j_call: TRBJ2-7; cdr3_nt: TGCGCCAGCAGCTTAATGAGAGCGGGAGGAGCCCACGAGCAGTACTTC; cdr3_aa: CASSLMRAGGAHEQYF
clone_size: -; cdr3_length: 14; d_call: TRBD1; v_call: TRBV5-1; j_call: TRBJ2-5; cdr3_nt: TGCGCCAGCAGCCGGACAGGGGCCCAAGAGACCCAGTACTTC; cdr3_aa: CASSRTGAQETQYF
clone_size: -; cdr3_length: 14; d_call: -; v_call: TRBV28; j_call: TRBJ1-2; cdr3_nt: TGTGCCAGCAGTTTCGGGGGGCCATTCTATGGCTACACCTTC; cdr3_aa: CASSFGGPFYGYTF
clone_size: -; cdr3_length: 17; d_call: TRBD2; v_call: TRBV7-3; j_call: TRBJ2-5; cdr3_nt: TGTGCCAGCAGCCCATCTGGGGGGGTAGCGGGGAAAGAGACCCAGTACTTC; cdr3_aa: CASSPSGGVAGKETQYF
clone_size: -; cdr3_length: 13; d_call: -; v_call: TRBV7-7; j_call: TRBJ1-5; cdr3_nt: TGTGCCAGCAGCTTTTCGTACAATCAGCCCCAGCATTTT; cdr3_aa: CASSFSYNQPQHF
clone_size: -; cdr3_length: 16; d_call: TRBD1; v_call: TRBV7-9; j_call: TRBJ2-2; cdr3_nt: TGTGCCAGCAGCTTAGCCGGGACAGGGGTTGCGCGGGAGCTGTTTTTT; cdr3_aa: CASSLAGTGVARELFF
clone_size: -; cdr3_length: 14; d_call: TRBD2; v_call: TRBV4-1; j_call: TRBJ2-2; cdr3_nt: TGCGCCAGCAGCCCGCTAGCGGGAGCCGGGGAGCTGTTTTTT; cdr3_aa: CASSPLAGAGELFF
clone_size: -; cdr3_length: 17; d_call: TRBD1; v_call: TRBV7-9; j_call: TRBJ2-7; cdr3_nt: TGTGCCAGCAGCTTACCTGGAGCCGGGACAGGGGTCCACGAGCAGTACTTC; cdr3_aa: CASSLPGAGTGVHEQYF
clone_size: once; cdr3_length: 17; d_call: TRBD1; v_call: TRBV12-5; j_call: TRBJ1-1; cdr3_nt: TGTGCTAGTGGTTTGGATGACAGGGTAAGAGGGAACACTGAAGCTTTCTTT; cdr3_aa: CASGLDDRVRGNTEAFF
clone_size: -; cdr3_length: 19; d_call: TRBD1; v_call: TRBV27; j_call: TRBJ2-7; cdr3_nt: TGTGCCAGCAGTCTTGGACAGGGGTCGCCATATCAGGCGTCCTACGAGCAGTACTTC; cdr3_aa: CASSLGQGSPYQASYEQYF
clone_size: -; cdr3_length: 15; d_call: TRBD1; v_call: TRBV28; j_call: TRBJ2-7; cdr3_nt: TGTGCCAGCACCAAAACAGGGGTCTTTTCCTACGAGCAGTACTTC; cdr3_aa: CASTKTGVFSYEQYF
clone_size: -; cdr3_length: 12; d_call: -; v_call: TRBV28; j_call: TRBJ2-3; cdr3_nt: TGTGCCAGCAGTTTGAGGAGAGCTACGCAGTATTTT; cdr3_aa: CASSLRRATQYF
clone_size: -; cdr3_length: 15; d_call: TRBD2; v_call: TRBV27; j_call: TRBJ2-7; cdr3_nt: TGTGCCAGCAGTTTCCTAACTAGCGGGAGTGGCGAGCAGTACTTC; cdr3_aa: CASSFLTSGSGEQYF
clone_size: -; cdr3_length: 14; d_call: TRBD1; v_call: TRBV29-1; j_call: TRBJ1-2; cdr3_nt: TGCAGCGCCACCGGGACAGGGACATCCTATGGCTACACCTTC; cdr3_aa: CSATGTGTSYGYTF
clone_size: -; cdr3_length: 17; d_call: TRBD2; v_call: TRBV4-1; j_call: TRBJ2-1; cdr3_nt: TGCGCCAGCAGCCAAGAGGCGGGGGGCGGCGTATACAATGAGCAGTTCTTC; cdr3_aa: CASSQEAGGGVYNEQFF
clone_size: once; cdr3_length: 15; d_call: TRBD1; v_call: TRBV27; j_call: TRBJ2-7; cdr3_nt: TGTGCCAGCAGTCGCCCCGGGACAGGTACCTACGAGCAGTACTTC; cdr3_aa: CASSRPGTGTYEQYF
clone_size: -; cdr3_length: 13; d_call: -; v_call: TRBV29-1; j_call: TRBJ2-2; cdr3_nt: TGCAGCGTTGATTTTGGGGGGATCGGGGAGCTGTTTTTT; cdr3_aa: CSVDFGGIGELFF
clone_size: -; cdr3_length: 15; d_call: -; v_call: TRBV27; j_call: TRBJ1-4; cdr3_nt: TGTGCCAGCAGTTTATTTCCAGGGTCGTTTGAAAAACTGTTTTTT; cdr3_aa: CASSLFPGSFEKLFF
clone_size: -; cdr3_length: 16; d_call: -; v_call: TRBV14; j_call: TRBJ2-5; cdr3_nt: TGTGCCAGCAGCCAAAACGGCGGAATCAATACGGAGACCCAGTACTTC; cdr3_aa: CASSQNGGINTETQYF
clone_size: -; cdr3_length: 13; d_call: -; v_call: TRBV29-1; j_call: TRBJ2-5; cdr3_nt: TGCAGCGTTGAAAGTTATGGGCTAGAGACCCAGTACTTC; cdr3_aa: CSVESYGLETQYF
clone_size: -; cdr3_length: 12; d_call: TRBD1; v_call: TRBV6-6; j_call: TRBJ1-2; cdr3_nt: TGTGCCAGCAGGACAGGGCCCCATGGCTACACCTTC; cdr3_aa: CASRTGPHGYTF
clone_size: -; cdr3_length: 14; d_call: -; v_call: TRBV19; j_call: TRBJ1-2; cdr3_nt: TGTGCCAGTAGCCCATACGGGACATCCTATGGCTACACCTTC; cdr3_aa: CASSPYGTSYGYTF
clone_size: -; cdr3_length: 18; d_call: TRBD2; v_call: TRBV7-2; j_call: TRBJ2-3; cdr3_nt: TGTGCCAGCAGCCCAACACGGAACAGCGGGAGGGCGGCAGATACGCAGTATTTT; cdr3_aa: CASSPTRNSGRAADTQYF
clone_size: -; cdr3_length: 15; d_call: -; v_call: TRBV6-1; j_call: TRBJ1-3; cdr3_nt: TGTGCCACCTTCAGTCTCCTTGGCTCTGGAAACACCATATATTTT; cdr3_aa: CATFSLLGSGNTIYF
clone_size: once; cdr3_length: 14; d_call: -; v_call: TRBV11-3; j_call: TRBJ2-1; cdr3_nt: TGTGCCAGCAGCTTATTTCGGTCTAGCGATGAGCAGTTCTTC; cdr3_aa: CASSLFRSSDEQFF
clone_size: -; cdr3_length: 14; d_call: TRBD1; v_call: TRBV25-1; j_call: TRBJ1-4; cdr3_nt: TGTGCCAGCAGTCCGGGACAGGTCCGGGAAAAACTGTTTTTT; cdr3_aa: CASSPGQVREKLFF
clone_size: -; cdr3_length: 14; d_call: TRBD2; v_call: TRBV9; j_call: TRBJ2-7; cdr3_nt: TGTGCCAGCAGCGCCCTCGGCGGGAGAAGCGAGCAGTACTTC; cdr3_aa: CASSALGGRSEQYF
clone_size: -; cdr3_length: 13; d_call: TRBD1; v_call: TRBV2; j_call: TRBJ1-1; cdr3_nt: TGTGCCAGCAGACTCGACAGGGTGGCTGAAGCTTTCTTT; cdr3_aa: CASRLDRVAEAFF
clone_size: -; cdr3_length: 15; d_call: -; v_call: TRBV5-1; j_call: TRBJ2-2; cdr3_nt: TGCGCCAGCAGCTTGGAAGGCAGGGGCACCGGGGAGCTGTTTTTT; cdr3_aa: CASSLEGRGTGELFF
clone_size: -; cdr3_length: 15; d_call: TRBD2; v_call: TRBV5-4; j_call: TRBJ2-7; cdr3_nt: TGTGCCAGCAGCTTGGAACTAGCGGGGTCCTACGAGCAGTACTTC; cdr3_aa: CASSLELAGSYEQYF
clone_size: -; cdr3_length: 14; d_call: TRBD1; v_call: TRBV30; j_call: TRBJ1-4; cdr3_nt: TGTGCCTGGAACCTGGGACAGGGACAGGAAAAACTGTTTTTT; cdr3_aa: CAWNLGQGQEKLFF
clone_size: -; cdr3_length: 13; d_call: TRBD1; v_call: TRBV5-5; j_call: TRBJ1-2; cdr3_nt: TGTGCCAGCAGCTCCTGGACAGGGTATGGCTACACCTTC; cdr3_aa: CASSSWTGYGYTF
clone_size: once; cdr3_length: 13; d_call: -; v_call: TRBV18; j_call: TRBJ1-2; cdr3_nt: TGTGCCAGCTCACCGACAGGCGACTATGGCTACACCTTC; cdr3_aa: CASSPTGDYGYTF
clone_size: -; cdr3_length: 17; d_call: TRBD2; v_call: TRBV4-2; j_call: TRBJ2-5; cdr3_nt: TGTGCCAGCAGCCATGGAACTAGCGGGAAAGGGCAAGAGACCCAGTACTTC; cdr3_aa: CASSHGTSGKGQETQYF
clone_size: -; cdr3_length: 16; d_call: -; v_call: TRBV7-9; j_call: TRBJ1-4; cdr3_nt: TGTGCCAGCAGCTTAGCGTGGGGGCAGGAAAATGAAAAACTGTTTTTT; cdr3_aa: CASSLAWGQENEKLFF
clone_size: -; cdr3_length: 16; d_call: TRBD2; v_call: TRBV4-3; j_call: TRBJ2-1; cdr3_nt: TGCGCCAGCAGCCAAGTTAGGACTAGCGGCTACAATGAGCAGTTCTTC; cdr3_aa: CASSQVRTSGYNEQFF
clone_size: -; cdr3_length: 15; d_call: TRBD1; v_call: TRBV11-2; j_call: TRBJ1-1; cdr3_nt: TGTGCCAGCAGCTTACGGGTGACAGGGTACACTGAAGCTTTCTTT; cdr3_aa: CASSLRVTGYTEAFF
clone_size: -; cdr3_length: 14; d_call: TRBD2; v_call: TRBV19; j_call: TRBJ2-2; cdr3_nt: TGTGCCAGTAGAAAGGGACTAGTACCTGGGGAGCTGTTTTTT; cdr3_aa: CASRKGLVPGELFF
clone_size: -; cdr3_length: 14; d_call: -; v_call: TRBV19; j_call: TRBJ2-5; cdr3_nt: TGTGCCAGTAGTCCCTTGTTCGGGCAAGAGACCCAGTACTTC; cdr3_aa: CASSPLFGQETQYF
clone_size: -; cdr3_length: 15; d_call: -; v_call: TRBV19; j_call: TRBJ2-5; cdr3_nt: TGTGCCACCCGACAGGCAGCTGGGGGACAAGAGACCCAGTACTTC; cdr3_aa: CATRQAAGGQETQYF
clone_size: -; cdr3_length: 18; d_call: -; v_call: TRBV9; j_call: TRBJ2-6; cdr3_nt: TGTGCCAGCAGCGTATGGCCGGGGACACCCTCTGGGGCCAACGTCCTGACTTTC; cdr3_aa: CASSVWPGTPSGANVLTF
clone_size: -; cdr3_length: 14; d_call: TRBD2; v_call: TRBV6-1; j_call: TRBJ2-3; cdr3_nt: TGTGCCAGCAGGGAGCGGGAGGGTACAGATACGCAGTATTTT; cdr3_aa: CASREREGTDTQYF
clone_size: -; cdr3_length: 16; d_call: -; v_call: TRBV29-1; j_call: TRBJ2-7; cdr3_nt: TGCAGCGTTGAACTAAAGGACCTGCGGGTTTCCTACGAGCAGTACTTC; cdr3_aa: CSVELKDLRVSYEQYF
clone_size: once; cdr3_length: 13; d_call: -; v_call: TRBV19; j_call: TRBJ2-2; cdr3_nt: TGTGCCAGTAGTCCCGAAGCGCCCGGGGAGCTGTTTTTT; cdr3_aa: CASSPEAPGELFF
clone_size: -; cdr3_length: 17; d_call: -; v_call: TRBV4-3; j_call: TRBJ2-7; cdr3_nt: TGCGCCAGCAGCCAAGGGCTTGCCGACAGGAGCTCCTACGAGCAGTACTTC; cdr3_aa: CASSQGLADRSSYEQYF
clone_size: -; cdr3_length: 17; d_call: TRBD1; v_call: TRBV12-5; j_call: TRBJ1-1; cdr3_nt: TGTGCTAGTGGTTCCGTGTCCCGGGACAGGGACAACACTGAAGCTTTCTTT; cdr3_aa: CASGSVSRDRDNTEAFF
clone_size: -; cdr3_length: 17; d_call: TRBD1; v_call: TRBV11-2; j_call: TRBJ2-7; cdr3_nt: TGTGCCAGCAGCCTCCCCCCCGGGACAGGGCCTTCCTACGAGCAGTACTTC; cdr3_aa: CASSLPPGTGPSYEQYF
clone_size: -; cdr3_length: 11; d_call: -; v_call: TRBV20-1; j_call: TRBJ2-1; cdr3_nt: TGCAGTGCTAGAGTATACAATGAGCAGTTCTTC; cdr3_aa: CSARVYNEQFF
clone_size: -; cdr3_length: 14; d_call: -; v_call: TRBV6-1; j_call: TRBJ2-7; cdr3_nt: TGTGCCAGCAGTTTCGGGGGTAGAACCCACGAGCAGTACTTC; cdr3_aa: CASSFGGRTHEQYF
clone_size: -; cdr3_length: 17; d_call: TRBD1; v_call: TRBV6-1; j_call: TRBJ2-3; cdr3_nt: TGTGCCAGCAGTGCGGGCACAGGGGTAAAGGCTTTTGATACGCAGTATTTT; cdr3_aa: CASSAGTGVKAFDTQYF